A selection of T cell receptor beta chains follows, all from one sample in a study of T cell changes during pregnancy in multiple sclerosis. Clones were sequenced by immunoSEQ multiplex PCR, and TCRdb holds only the in-frame ones, with some missing. The sample lists approximately 26,000 clones; roughly 87% were seen once. Sample: CD4+ T cells from peripheral blood mononuclear cells, taken in the second trimester of pregnancy. The receptors originated from a female donor with multiple sclerosis, enrolled in a pregnancy study. The CDR3 runs from the conserved cysteine through the conserved F or W. A D gene is named only where the DNA matches it firmly. For some rows the clone size is stated as once, few or many, or as a class when expanded; others skip it.

.	TRBV7-3	once	TRBJ1-2	CASSSTGYGGYTF	TGTGCCAGCAGCTCGACAGGATACGGAGGCTACACCTTC
TRBD1	TRBV19	.	TRBJ1-6	CASSARSTGRGSPLHF	TGTGCCAGTAGTGCCAGATCGACAGGGAGAGGTTCACCCCTCCACTTT
.	TRBV7-2	.	TRBJ1-2	CASSPRTRTAEGGYTF	TGTGCCAGCAGCCCAAGGACGCGGACGGCGGAGGGTGGCTACACCTTC
.	TRBV5-1	.	TRBJ2-1	CASSPLGLPGSNEQFF	TGCGCCAGCAGCCCACTGGGACTCCCCGGATCCAATGAGCAGTTCTTC
.	TRBV28	.	TRBJ1-1	CAGSSAGLYTEAFF	TGTGCCGGCAGTTCGGCAGGGCTTTACACTGAAGCTTTCTTT
TRBD2	TRBV7-2	.	TRBJ2-4	CASSLARSGGPIQYF	TGTGCCAGCAGCTTAGCGCGGAGCGGGGGCCCCATTCAGTACTTC
TRBD2	TRBV11-2	.	TRBJ2-5	CASSWPGGRETQYF	TGTGCCAGCAGCTGGCCGGGGGGACGGGAGACCCAGTACTTC
.	TRBV28	.	TRBJ2-5	CASSPISETQYF	TGTGCCAGCAGCCCTATCTCAGAGACCCAGTACTTC
.	TRBV5-1	.	TRBJ1-1	CASSREVMNTEAFF	TGCGCCAGCTCGAGGGAGGTCATGAACACTGAAGCTTTCTTT
.	TRBV7-2	.	TRBJ2-7	CASSVLRGFYEQYF	TGTGCCAGCAGCGTCCTCAGGGGATTCTACGAGCAGTACTTC
.	TRBV2	.	TRBJ2-5	CASRLITGQETQYF	TGTGCCAGCAGATTAATCACAGGTCAAGAGACCCAGTACTTC
.	TRBV6-1	.	TRBJ1-2	CASGSNYGYTF	TGTGCCAGCGGCTCAAACTATGGCTACACCTTC
.	TRBV4-1	.	TRBJ2-7	CASSQDAEGPTYEQYF	TGCGCCAGCAGCCAAGATGCGGAGGGGCCTACCTACGAGCAGTACTTC
.	TRBV7-2	.	TRBJ2-3	CASSLASDTQYF	TGTGCCAGCAGCTTAGCATCGGATACGCAGTATTTT
TRBD1	TRBV11-3	.	TRBJ1-1	CASSPGTGTFTEAFF	TGTGCCAGCAGCCCCGGGACAGGGACGTTCACTGAAGCTTTCTTT
.	TRBV6-5	.	TRBJ2-7	CASSRGRPSYEQYF	TGTGCCAGCAGCCGAGGGAGGCCCTCCTACGAGCAGTACTTC
TRBD1	TRBV6-5	.	TRBJ1-1	CASSYRTGGGTEAFF	TGTGCCAGCAGTTACCGAACAGGGGGCGGCACTGAAGCTTTCTTT
.	TRBV2	.	TRBJ1-1	CASSPQGTGTEAFF	TGTGCCAGCAGTCCACAGGGTACTGGCACTGAAGCTTTCTTT
.	TRBV2	.	TRBJ1-1	CASSVEGGDTEAFF	TGTGCCAGCAGTGTTGAAGGAGGGGACACTGAAGCTTTCTTT
.	TRBV5-1	.	TRBJ1-5	CASSLDPGRHQPQHF	TGCGCCAGCAGCTTGGATCCAGGGCGTCATCAGCCCCAGCATTTT
.	TRBV11-2	once	TRBJ2-7	CASSPISRGRGVNYEQYF	TGTGCCAGCAGTCCTATTAGCAGGGGACGTGGGGTGAACTACGAGCAGTACTTC
.	TRBV29-1	.	TRBJ2-3	CSACVTDTQYF	TGCAGCGCGTGTGTCACAGATACGCAGTATTTT
TRBD2	TRBV5-1	once	TRBJ2-3	CASSFSGGSTDTQYF	TGCGCCAGCAGCTTTAGCGGGGGTAGCACAGATACGCAGTATTTT
TRBD1	TRBV4-1	.	TRBJ1-2	CASTLRQGGIYGYTF	TGCGCCAGCACTCTTCGACAGGGGGGTATCTATGGCTACACCTTC
TRBD2	TRBV28	once	TRBJ2-3	CASTQSTAGPSTDTQYF	TGTGCCAGCACCCAAAGTACAGCGGGGCCCAGCACAGATACGCAGTATTTT
.	TRBV6-1	.	TRBJ1-6	CASEESYNSPLHF	TGTGCCAGCGAGGAGAGCTATAATTCACCCCTCCACTTT
.	TRBV21-1	.	TRBJ1-3	CASSKVAAGAGNTIYF	.
.	TRBV6-5	.	TRBJ1-2	CASSYSWQALYGYTF	TGTGCCAGCAGTTACTCGTGGCAGGCACTTTATGGCTACACCTTC
.	TRBV5-1	.	TRBJ1-4	CASSFRPPTGRGNEKLFF	TGCGCCAGCAGCTTTCGGCCCCCGACCGGACGGGGGAATGAAAAACTGTTTTTT
TRBD2	TRBV19	.	TRBJ2-3	CASSFRTSGGSDTQYF	TGTGCCAGTAGTTTCCGGACTAGCGGGGGGTCAGATACGCAGTATTTT
.	TRBV29-1	.	TRBJ1-2	CSVATIRDGYTF	TGCAGCGTTGCCACAATCCGGGATGGCTACACCTTC
TRBD2	TRBV7-9	once	TRBJ2-7	CASSPRRGTYEQYF	TGTGCCAGCAGCCCGCGGCGGGGGACCTACGAGCAGTACTTC
.	TRBV10-3	.	TRBJ1-6	CAIRGGAESSYNSPLHF	TGTGCCATCAGGGGGGGGGCGGAGAGCTCCTATAATTCACCCCTCCACTTT
.	TRBV7-9	.	TRBJ1-1	CASRAGENTEAFF	TGTGCCAGCAGGGCAGGGGAGAACACTGAAGCTTTCTTT
TRBD1	TRBV6-1	.	TRBJ2-3	CASSHGQGTDTQYF	TGTGCCAGCAGCCACGGACAGGGCACAGATACGCAGTATTTT